The 21 T cell receptor beta chains given below trace back to one sample, sequenced in a study of blood T cells in healthy people across ages. The authors ran a second PCR of about 6 to 11 cycles using a sample-barcoded 5' primer and a J-beta primer mix. Each CDR3 protein gets one entry after TCRdb re-called the 5' RACE reads with MiXCR. The sample holds around 970,000 distinct CDR3 sequences, 45% to 60% seen once. Sequenced input: blood. Source of these receptors: a woman in her fifties or sixties in good health.

The gene calls are TRBV10-3 and TRBJ2-1, with TRBD2 as a possible D gene (5 bases). Germline V gene sequence: CDR1 ENHRY, CDR2 SYGVKD. Trimming cost V 8 bases and J 9 bases, with 14 bases left between them. The CDR3 loop spans 12 amino acids. CDR3 residues: CAIRSGSFEQFF. As DNA, the CDR3 is TGTGCCATCCGGAGCGGAAGTTTTGAGCAGTTCTTC.

In its sample, this clonotype was seen a few times. The chain employs TRBV4-3 and TRBJ2-4; D remains ambiguous. V was shortened by 0 bases and J by 8 bases, with 14 bases between the two germline ends. In germline, CDR1 is LGHNA, CDR2 YSLEER. This CDR3 comprises 15 residues. CDR3 sequence: CASSQDTAPTDIQYF. The CDR3 coding sequence is TGCGCCAGCAGCCAAGATACAGCACCTACGGACATTCAGTACTTC.

CDR3 sequence: CASKWRQGALYGANVLTF. The CDR3 DNA reads as TGTGCCAGCAAGTGGCGACAGGGGGCTTTATATGGGGCCAACGTCCTGACTTTC. The chain combines TRBV6-2 or TRBV6-3 with TRBJ2-6, with 10 bases matching TRBD1. Germline CDR1 is MNHEY and CDR2 is SVGEGT. The CDR3 is 18 residues long. V shed 7 bases and J 3 bases; nucleotides not matched to a gene: 12.

The gene calls are TRBV20-1 and TRBJ2-5; tentatively, D is TRBD2 (6 bases). Matching the DNA end better, TRBJ2-7 makes the J call doubtful. Germline CDR1 is DFQATT and CDR2 is SNEGSKA (reference sequence). The CDR3 contains 17 residues. DNA for the CDR3: TGCAGTGCTAGGGATGACCCGGGACTGCCGACGAGGGACGAGCAGTACTTC. Translated: CSARDDPGLPTRDEQYF.

This clonotype was counted a few times. V is TRBV4-1 and J is TRBJ1-2; D call uncertain. V gave up 5 bases and J gave up 4 bases, with 14 bases separating them. This CDR3 is built from 14 residues. Looked up from germline, CDR1 is MGHRA and CDR2 is YSYEKL. CDR3 nucleotide sequence: TGCGCCAGCAGCGCGGCGTTCAGTCTCTATGGCTACACCTTC. It is translated as CASSAAFSLYGYTF.

V and J are TRBV4-3 and TRBJ2-3; D not certain. The length of the CDR3 is 14 residues. The germline V gene encodes CDR1 LGHNA and CDR2 YSLEER. The germline V and J ends were trimmed by 3 bases and 0 bases, with 7 bases remaining between them. The CDR3 protein is CASSQNPSTDTQYF. The CDR3 DNA sequence: TGCGCCAGCAGCCAGAACCCTAGCACAGATACGCAGTATTTT.

The V call is TRBV6-5, the J call TRBJ1-5, with 10 positions matching TRBD1. CDR1 and CDR2 from the germline V gene are MNHEY and SVGAGI. Trimming cost V 6 bases and J 3 bases; bases outside gene matches: 2. This CDR3 contains 14 residues. CDR3 sequence reads: CASSDRGPNQPQHF. The CDR3 bases are TGTGCCAGCAGCGACAGGGGGCCCAATCAGCCCCAGCATTTT.

The V call is TRBV6-5, the J call TRBJ1-4; 8 bases map to TRBD1. Germline CDR1 is MNHEY and CDR2 is SVGAGI. Germline trimming cut 6 bases from V and 7 bases from J; bases unmatched to any gene: 7. The CDR3 has 14 residues. The CDR3 loop reads CASRITGGGEKLFF. The CDR3 nucleotides read TGTGCCAGCAGGATTACAGGGGGGGGTGAAAAACTGTTTTTT.

V gene TRBV5-6 combines with J gene TRBJ2-5; perhaps TRBD2 as D (5 bases). CDR3 length: 15 residues. Per the germline V gene, CDR1 is SGHDT and CDR2 is YYEEEE. Trimming removed 4 bases at V and 5 bases at J, with 18 bases between. CDR3 in DNA: TGTGCCAGCAGCCCCCGGGGAAAGACGCGGGAGACCCAGTACTTC. Translation: CASSPRGKTRETQYF.

The chain carries TRBV29-1 and TRBJ2-5, with D tentatively TRBD2 (6 bases). The CDR3 loop spans 14 amino acids. In germline, CDR1 is SQVTM, CDR2 ANQGSEA. The V end lost 5 bases, the J end lost 2 bases, and 15 bases lay between the germline ends. CDR3 bases: TGCAGCGTTAACTTTCGGGACTCACAAGAGACCCAGTACTTC. Protein sequence: CSVNFRDSQETQYF.

Here the CDR3 reads CASSGQGSGTEAFF. DNA for the CDR3: TGTGCCAGCAGTGGACAGGGGAGTGGCACTGAAGCTTTCTTT. J is TRBJ1-1 and V is TRBV2; 8 bases map to TRBD1. V gave up 4 bases and J gave up 4 bases; unmatched junction bases: 5. Looked up from germline, CDR1 is SNHLY and CDR2 is FYNNEI. The CDR3 consists of 14 residues.

This chain uses TRBV5-1 with TRBJ1-3; D is unclear. The V and J ends lost 0 bases and 8 bases respectively, with 18 bases between them. The CDR3 is made up of 16 amino acids. Looked up from germline, CDR1 is SGHRS and CDR2 is YFSETQ. CDR3 residues: CASSLGVPGGGYTIYF. DNA of the CDR3: TGCGCCAGCAGCTTGGGAGTCCCAGGAGGAGGATACACCATATATTTT.

This clonotype was picked up many times. The chain is built from TRBV20-1 and TRBJ2-7; D unclear. The CDR3 length is 11 residues. The V gene's germline CDR1 is DFQATT and CDR2 SNEGSKA (reference sequence). V was cut by 4 bases and J by 4 bases, with 8 bases left in between. CDR3 sequence: CSANSGYEQYF. CDR3 DNA sequence: TGCAGTGCTAATAGTGGGTACGAGCAGTACTTC.

The chain has TRBV2 and TRBJ2-5; D is uncertain. CDR3 size: 17 residues. Trimming took off 8 bases at V and 3 bases at J, with 25 bases between the two ends. Germline values: CDR1 SNHLY, CDR2 FYNNEI. CDR3: CASVRSRTDGREETQYF. The CDR3 nucleotides read TGTGCCAGCGTAAGGTCCCGAACAGATGGAAGAGAAGAGACCCAGTACTTC.

This clonotype was seen a few times. In nucleotides, the CDR3 is TGCAGTGCGGCGGGTCACTCCTACGAGCAGTACTTC. Translated, it gives CSAAGHSYEQYF. The V call is TRBV20-1, the J call TRBJ2-7; D perhaps matches TRBD2 (5 bases). Germline CDR1 DFQATT, CDR2 SNEGSKA (reference sequence). The CDR3 length is 12 residues. V was pared by 6 bases and J by 0 bases, with 9 bases between.

This clonotype was detected a few times. The chain is built from TRBV7-9 and TRBJ2-5, with 7 bases identical to TRBD2. This CDR3 has 14 amino acids. Trimming took 3 bases from V and 1 from J; bases not matched to a gene: 2. Germline V gives CDR1 SEHNR, CDR2 FQNEAQ (reference sequence). This CDR3 is CASSLTSSQETQYF. The CDR3 region has the DNA TGTGCCAGCAGCTTGACTAGCAGCCAAGAGACCCAGTACTTC.

Comment on this clonotype: An end of the junction differs from the germline gene, which may be a read error. The chain joins TRBV7-8 to TRBJ2-3, with TRBD2 matching over 8 bases. CDR3 size: 17 residues. CDR1 is SGHVS, CDR2 FQNEAQ, per germline. CDR3 region: CTSSPLNSGRGTDTQYF. The CDR3, as DNA: TGTACCAGCAGCCCGTTGAACAGCGGGAGAGGGACAGATACGCAGTATTTT.

The chain has TRBV6-2 or TRBV6-3 and TRBJ2-4, with a weak D call TRBD2 (5 bases). Germline assignment: CDR1 MNHEY and CDR2 SVGEGT. V was shortened by 6 bases and J by 1 base, with 13 bases between the two germline ends. The CDR3 has 15 amino acids. The CDR3 loop reads CASSRPPSAKNIQYF. In DNA form, the CDR3 reads TGTGCCAGCAGCCGACCCCCTAGCGCCAAAAACATTCAGTACTTC.

The chain employs TRBV2 and TRBJ2-5; 9 positions match TRBD2. The trim removed 6 bases at V and 11 bases at J, leaving 16 bases unmatched. The CDR3 sequence is 15 residues long. Germline loops: CDR1 SNHLY, CDR2 FYNNEI. CDR3 DNA: TGTGCCAGCAGGGCTAGCGGGACCCCATACAATGAGCAGTACTTC. It specifies CASRASGTPYNEQYF.

The chain combines TRBV6-1 with TRBJ2-7; D is unresolved. The CDR3 consists of 12 residues. Deletions cut 7 bases from V and 3 bases from J, with 10 bases between. The germline V gene encodes CDR1 MNHNS and CDR2 SASEGT. CDR3 sequence reads: CASTGEDYEQYF. CDR3 sequence (DNA): TGTGCCAGCACCGGAGAGGACTACGAGCAGTACTTC.

The V gene is TRBV9, the J gene TRBJ2-4; TRBD2 matches 8 bases. The last part of the DNA fits TRBJ2-7 better; the J call may be wrong. CDR1 is SGDLS and CDR2 is YYNGEE in the germline V gene. The CDR3 contains 15 residues. The CDR3 DNA sequence: TGTGCCAGCAGTCGGGGGCAGCGGGAGAGGTACGAGCAGTACTTC. Translated: CASSRGQRERYEQYF.